These 32 T cell receptor beta chains were sequenced from one sample in a study of blood T cell dynamics during melanoma immunotherapy. The time point denotes: pre-treatment baseline. Data came from immunoSEQ multiplex PCR; TCRdb stores just in-frame clones and leaves some out. This table has 9,000 to 10,000 clones, over 85% appearing once. The specimen was blood, collected from a patient treated with checkpoint blockade. These receptors were obtained from a human donor with melanoma.

The V gene is TRBV28, the J gene TRBJ2-1; the D call may be TRBD1 or TRBD2 (6 bases each). Germline V gene lookup returns CDR1 MDHEN and CDR2 SYDVKM. There are 13 residues in the CDR3. The ends were cut back, 7 bases at V and 8 bases at J, with 15 bases in the middle. The CDR3 protein is CASTVRGLDEQFF. The CDR3 coding sequence is TGTGCCAGCACCGTCCGGGGGCTGGATGAGCAGTTCTTC.

This clone occurred once. The V gene is TRBV6-5, the J gene TRBJ1-2; TRBD1 matches at 7 bases. The CDR3 spans 14 residues. Germline V lookup: CDR1 MNHEY, CDR2 SVGAGI. V shed 6 bases and J 4 bases; nucleotides not matched to a gene: 8. CDR3 sequence (DNA): TGTGCCAGCAGCCAGGGGGGGCTCCCCTATGGCTACACCTTC. Amino acids: CASSQGGLPYGYTF.

V is TRBV4-3 and J is TRBJ2-7; TRBD2 is a possible D gene (7 bases). CDR3 length equals 13 residues. The germline V gene has CDR1 LGHNA and CDR2 YSLEER. V dropped 3 bases and J dropped 5 bases, with 11 bases sitting between them. The CDR3 spells CASSHRGGDEQYF. The CDR3 region has the DNA TGCGCCAGCAGCCACCGAGGGGGGGACGAGCAGTACTTC.

This clone showed up just once. The chain links TRBV7-9 to TRBJ1-6; tentative D call: TRBD1 (5 bases). The CDR3 runs to 13 residues. Per germline, CDR1 SEHNR and CDR2 FQNEAQ (reference sequence). V gave up 4 bases and J gave up 12 bases, with 13 bases separating them. The CDR3 here is CASSWARDQPLHF. The DNA for the CDR3 is TGTGCCAGCAGCTGGGCGAGGGACCAACCCCTCCACTTT.

The chain joins TRBV6-6 to TRBJ1-1, with D perhaps matching TRBD1 (5 bases). The CDR3 covers 15 residues. Trimming pared 0 bases from V and 4 bases from J, leaving 12 bases between. Per germline, CDR1 MNHNY and CDR2 SVGAGI (reference sequence). This CDR3 is CASSYSKRGGTEAFF. In DNA, the CDR3 is TGTGCCAGCAGTTACTCGAAAAGGGGCGGCACTGAAGCTTTCTTT.

The V call is TRBV5-1, the J call TRBJ1-1; TRBD1 matches 9 bases. Germline V gives CDR1 SGHRS, CDR2 YFSETQ. The V segment lost 0 bases and the J segment 1 base; nucleotides outside the gene matches: 4. The CDR3 is 16 residues long. The CDR3 is CASSLGTGVGNTEAFF. The CDR3 DNA reads as TGCGCCAGCAGCTTGGGGACAGGGGTGGGGAACACTGAAGCTTTCTTT.

J is TRBJ2-1 and V is TRBV19; 7 nucleotides match TRBD2. This CDR3 has 16 residues. V lost 5 bases, J lost 6 bases, and 13 bases stayed unmatched. The germline V gene has CDR1 LNHDA and CDR2 SQIVND (reference sequence). CDR3 in amino acids: CASSFASGLRSNEQFF. The CDR3 DNA reads TGTGCCAGTAGTTTCGCTAGCGGCCTCCGAAGCAATGAGCAGTTCTTC. Supplemented by reference TRBV19 and TRBJ2-1, the full variable domain reads DGGITQSPKYLFRKEGQNVTLSCEQNLNHDAMYWYRQDPGQGLRLIYYSQIVNDFQKGDIAEGYSVSREKKESFPLTVTSAQKNPTAFYLCASSFASGLRSNEQFFGPGTRLTVL.

The CDR3 region has the DNA TGCGCCAGCAGCCAAGATCTGCCGGGACTAGCGGGAGCCGAGCAGTACTTC. It is translated as CASSQDLPGLAGAEQYF. The genes are TRBV4-1 and TRBJ2-7, with 14 bases matching TRBD2. The germline gives CDR1 MGHRA, CDR2 YSYEKL. The CDR3 consists of 17 residues. V dropped 0 bases and J dropped 6; count of bases not matched to a gene: 7.

The rearrangement joins TRBV28 to TRBJ1-1; D is unclear. With 6 bases removed from V and 4 bases from J, the gap between germline ends came to 15 bases. The CDR3 totals 14 residues. CDR1 and CDR2 (germline): MDHEN, SYDVKM. CDR3 sequence reads: CASSPPSLGTEAFF. CDR3 nucleotide sequence: TGTGCCAGCAGCCCGCCTTCTTTGGGCACTGAAGCTTTCTTT.

This clone came up once. This chain links TRBV28 with TRBJ2-5; D is perhaps TRBD1 (6 bases). The CDR3 runs to 14 residues. V was pared by 5 bases and J by 3 bases, with 13 bases between. Germline V gene lookup returns CDR1 MDHEN and CDR2 SYDVKM. In DNA form, the CDR3 reads TGTGCCAGCAGTCCGGCAGGGGCCAAAGAGACCCAGTACTTC. It encodes CASSPAGAKETQYF.

This clone has more than one count but fewer than ten. This sequence joins TRBV7-6 and TRBJ2-7; maybe TRBD2 (6 bases). V lost 0 bases, J lost 3 bases, and 9 bases lay in between. There are 14 residues in the CDR3. CDR1 and CDR2 (germline): SGHVS, FNYEAQ. The CDR3 DNA sequence: TGTGCCAGCAGCTTAGCGGGGACTGTCTACGAGCAGTACTTC. Protein sequence: CASSLAGTVYEQYF. Full variable domain (outside the CDR3, taken from reference TRBV7-6 and TRBJ2-7): GAGVSQSPRYKVTKRGQDVALRCDPISGHVSLYWYRQALGQGPEFLTYFNYEAQQDKSGLPNDRFSAERPEGSISTLTIQRTEQRDSAMYRCASSLAGTVYEQYFGPGTRLTVT.

In its sample, this clone was seen once. CDR3 sequence: CASSFGRGEQFF. CDR3 DNA: TGTGCCAGCAGTTTTGGGCGAGGTGAGCAGTTCTTC. The V call is TRBV28, the J call TRBJ2-1; D ambiguous. Trimming took off 3 bases at V and 9 bases at J, with 9 bases between the two ends. CDR1 MDHEN and CDR2 SYDVKM come from the germline V gene. The CDR3 contains 12 residues.

The rearrangement links TRBV18 to TRBJ1-1, with unresolved D. Trimming removed 3 bases at V and 4 bases at J, with 9 bases between. The CDR3 is 13 amino acids. CDR1 is KGHSH, CDR2 LQKENI, per germline. CDR3 residues: CASSPGGLTEAFF. The CDR3 DNA reads TGTGCCAGCTCACCCGGTGGCCTCACTGAAGCTTTCTTT.

Only one count was recorded for this clone. V and J are TRBV6-5 and TRBJ2-1; 7 bases map to TRBD1. The CDR3 contains 15 residues. The germline CDR1 and CDR2 sequences are MNHEY and SVGAGI. The V gene end was trimmed by 0 bases and the J gene end by 9 bases; junction bases not matched to a gene: 8. The CDR3 here is CASSYSGQGVGEQFF. CDR3 coding DNA: TGTGCCAGCAGTTACTCGGGGCAGGGGGTGGGTGAGCAGTTCTTC.

The chain is built from TRBV4-2 and TRBJ2-7, with TRBD2 matching over 7 bases. CDR3 length: 12 residues. Per the germline V gene, CDR1 is LGHNA and CDR2 is YNFKEQ. The ends lost 3 bases at V and 6 bases at J; junction bases unmatched: 2. CDR3 nucleotide sequence: TGTGCCAGCAGCCAGGGGGAGGGCGAGCAGTACTTC. Protein: CASSQGEGEQYF.

V gene TRBV5-4 combines with J gene TRBJ2-2; D is undetermined. Germline-derived CDR1 and CDR2 are SGHNT and YYREEE (reference sequence). V lost 7 bases and J 5 bases, leaving 6 bases between the germline ends. CDR3 length: 11 residues. CDR3 sequence (DNA): TGTGCCAGCGGCTGGACCGGGGAGCTGTTTTTT. Its protein is CASGWTGELFF.

The CDR3: CASSPPGLPTGQFF. In nucleotides, the CDR3 is TGTGCCAGCAGCCCACCGGGACTCCCCACGGGACAGTTCTTC. This rearrangement joins TRBV5-4 to TRBJ2-1, with a weak D call TRBD2 (6 bases). Between the trimmed V and J ends, which lost 4 bases and 13 bases, there was a span of 21 bases. The CDR3 is 14 amino acids. Per the germline V gene, CDR1 is SGHNT and CDR2 is YYREEE (reference sequence).

This rearrangement joins TRBV15 to TRBJ2-2; tentative D call: TRBD2 (7 bases). CDR1 is LNHNV, CDR2 YYDKDF, per germline (reference sequence). CDR3 size: 15 residues. Trimming removed 6 bases from V and 3 bases from J, with 14 bases in between. The CDR3 DNA reads TGTGCCACCAGAGGGGGGGGCGTTGACACCGGGGAGCTGTTTTTT. Translated: CATRGGGVDTGELFF.

The chain combines TRBV7-6 with TRBJ2-7; the match to TRBD1 covers 9 bases. The CDR3 length is 16 residues. The germline V gene encodes CDR1 SGHVS and CDR2 FNYEAQ. V dropped 0 bases and J dropped 0; count of bases not matched to a gene: 3. The CDR3 is CASSLAPGQGSYEQYF. The CDR3 nucleotides are TGTGCCAGCAGCTTAGCCCCGGGACAGGGCTCCTACGAGCAGTACTTC.

V gene TRBV15 combines with J gene TRBJ2-5; 11 bases fit TRBD2. The ends lost 0 bases at V and 2 bases at J; junction bases unmatched: 5. The germline CDR1 and CDR2 sequences are LNHNV and YYDKDF (reference sequence). The CDR3 runs to 17 residues. The CDR3 protein is CATSREIAGGGQETQYF. The CDR3 nucleotides read TGTGCCACCAGCAGAGAAATAGCGGGAGGGGGGCAAGAGACCCAGTACTTC.

The chain employs TRBV7-9 and TRBJ1-1, with a weak D call TRBD1 (6 bases). Germline V gene lookup returns CDR1 SEHNR and CDR2 FQNEAQ (reference sequence). V was trimmed by 5 bases and J by 1 base, leaving 14 bases between them. The CDR3 spans 15 residues. The CDR3 here is CASSQGGAENTEAFF. The CDR3 coding sequence is TGTGCCAGCAGCCAAGGGGGGGCCGAGAACACTGAAGCTTTCTTT.

This clone has a single count. The chain links TRBV4-1 to TRBJ1-3, with a tentative D call TRBD1 (6 bases). The germline CDR1 and CDR2 sequences are MGHRA and YSYEKL. This CDR3 contains 15 residues. Trimming removed 4 bases from V and 2 bases from J, with 12 bases in between. The CDR3 bases are TGCGCCAGCAGCCGCCGGACAGCGGCTGGAAACACCATATATTTT. Its protein product is CASSRRTAAGNTIYF.

V is TRBV7-3 and J is TRBJ2-1; a possible D gene is TRBD2 (7 bases). The CDR3 spans 15 residues. Trimming removed 5 bases at V and 4 bases at J, with 15 bases between. CDR1 and CDR2 (germline): SGHTA, FQGTGA. CDR3 in amino acids: CASSPQGREYNEQFF. CDR3 nucleotide sequence: TGTGCCAGCAGCCCCCAGGGGCGGGAGTACAATGAGCAGTTCTTC. The entire variable domain, with the rest obtained from reference TRBV7-3 and TRBJ2-1, is as follows: GAGVSQTPSNKVTEKGKYVELRCDPISGHTALYWYRQSLGQGPEFLIYFQGTGAADDSGLPNDRFFAVRPEGSVSTLKIQRTERGDSAVYLCASSPQGREYNEQFFGPGTRLTVL.

The rearrangement links TRBV7-9 to TRBJ2-5; 7 nucleotides line up with TRBD1. The CDR3 totals 15 residues. Trimming cost V 5 bases and J 3 bases; bases outside gene matches: 9. Germline V gives CDR1 SEHNR, CDR2 FQNEAQ (reference sequence). CDR3 bases: TGTGCCAGCAGCGACCTACGAACAGGGGAAGAGACCCAGTACTTC. Translated: CASSDLRTGEETQYF.

As regards this clone: One junction end disagrees with the germline gene, perhaps due to a read error. CDR3 bases: TGTGCCAGCAGTACAGCCACAACTAATGAAGAACTGTTTTTT. Its translation is CASSTATTNEELFF. The V and J genes are TRBV6-6 and TRBJ1-4; D not resolved. Per germline, CDR1 MNHNY and CDR2 SVGAGI (reference sequence). The CDR3 runs 14 residues.

V and J are TRBV7-8 and TRBJ2-7, with 13 bases aligning to TRBD2. The CDR3 covers 18 residues. CDR1 is SGHVS, CDR2 FQNEAQ, per germline. V lost 5 bases and J lost 0; bases outside the gene matches: 10. The CDR3 sequence is CASSVYGGTSGTSYEQYF. The CDR3 DNA sequence: TGTGCCAGCAGCGTATACGGGGGGACTAGCGGGACCTCCTACGAGCAGTACTTC.

With respect to this clone: A much larger clone lies a single base off, so this may be a read error. The chain combines TRBV27 with TRBJ2-5, with a weak D call TRBD1 (6 bases). TRBJ2-7 matches the DNA end more closely, so the J call is doubtful. The CDR3 has 18 amino acids. Germline loops: CDR1 MNHEY, CDR2 SMNVEV (reference sequence). The CDR3 is CASSLSRIRDTRVAEQYF. The DNA of the CDR3 is TGTGCCAGCAGCTTATCACGGATTCGGGACACCCGCGTCGCCGAGCAGTACTTC.

The CDR3 region has the DNA TGTGCCAGCAGGGACAGGGGCCAAGAGACCCAGTACTTC. Translated, it gives CASRDRGQETQYF. J is TRBJ2-5 and V is TRBV6-1; 9 bases align to TRBD1. CDR1 is MNHNS and CDR2 is SASEGT in the germline V gene. V shed 6 bases and J 1 base; nucleotides not matched to a gene: 0. The CDR3 length is 13 residues.

The chain links TRBV7-3 to TRBJ2-7, with TRBD2 matching over 8 bases. The ends lost 3 bases at V and 4 bases at J; junction bases unmatched: 5. This CDR3 has 14 amino acids. Germline V lookup: CDR1 SGHTA, CDR2 FQGTGA. CDR3 sequence (DNA): TGTGCCAGCAGCTTTTCGGGAGGGGGGTACGAGCAGTACTTC. It yields the protein CASSFSGGGYEQYF.

The rearrangement uses TRBV4-1 and TRBJ1-1; tentatively, D is TRBD1 (5 bases). The V end was cut by 2 bases, the J end by 3 bases, with 13 bases between. This CDR3 spans 15 amino acids. Per germline, CDR1 MGHRA and CDR2 YSYEKL. The CDR3 spells CASSQLSGPYTEAFF. CDR3 bases: TGCGCCAGCAGCCAATTGTCAGGGCCGTACACTGAAGCTTTCTTT.

This clone was seen just once. The chain couples TRBV7-2 to TRBJ2-3, with 7 positions matching TRBD2. The CDR3 has 15 amino acids. The V gene's germline CDR1 is SGHTA and CDR2 FQGNSA. With 3 bases clipped from V and 2 bases from J, the junction kept 5 bases outside the gene matches. CDR3 nucleotide sequence: TGTGCCAGCAGCTTCCGTCTAGCGGACACAGATACGCAGTATTTT. The encoded protein is CASSFRLADTDTQYF.

This rearrangement joins TRBV5-6 to TRBJ1-1; D possibly corresponds to TRBD1 (5 bases). This CDR3 contains 15 residues. The V end was cut by 4 bases, the J end by 1 base, with 14 bases between. Germline CDR1 SGHDT, CDR2 YYEEEE. The CDR3 region is CASSRIGRENTEAFF. CDR3 sequence (DNA): TGTGCCAGCAGCCGGATCGGCAGGGAGAACACTGAAGCTTTCTTT.